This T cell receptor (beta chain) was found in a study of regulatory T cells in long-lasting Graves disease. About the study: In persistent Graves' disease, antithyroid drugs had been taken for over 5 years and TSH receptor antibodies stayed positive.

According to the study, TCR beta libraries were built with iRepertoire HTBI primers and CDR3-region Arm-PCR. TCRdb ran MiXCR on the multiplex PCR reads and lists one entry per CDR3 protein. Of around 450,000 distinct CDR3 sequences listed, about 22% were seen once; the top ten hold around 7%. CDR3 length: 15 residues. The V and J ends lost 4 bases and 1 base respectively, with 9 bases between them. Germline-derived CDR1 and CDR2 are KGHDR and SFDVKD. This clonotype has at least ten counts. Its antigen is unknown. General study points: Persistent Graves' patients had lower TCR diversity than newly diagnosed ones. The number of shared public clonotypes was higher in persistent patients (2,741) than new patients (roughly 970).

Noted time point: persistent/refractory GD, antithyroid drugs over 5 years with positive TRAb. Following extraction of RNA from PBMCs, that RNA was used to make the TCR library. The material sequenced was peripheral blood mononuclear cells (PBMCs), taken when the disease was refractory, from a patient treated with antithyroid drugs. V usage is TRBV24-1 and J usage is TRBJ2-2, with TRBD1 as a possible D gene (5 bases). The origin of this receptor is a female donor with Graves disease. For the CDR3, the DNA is TGTGCCACCAGTGAGCCAGGACAGAACACCGGGGAGCTGTTTTTT. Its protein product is CATSEPGQNTGELFF.